The 28 T cell receptor beta chains reported below all come from one sample, sequenced in a study of blood T cell repertoires in COVID-19. Sequencing was performed with immunoSEQ multiplex PCR; in TCRdb, only in-frame clones are kept and a portion is missing. Altogether 300,000 to 500,000 clones are present, roughly 88% being singletons, with the ten largest covering about 0.89%. The sample was PBMCs or T cells enriched from blood (not recorded which). These receptors originate from a woman aged 30 to 39 with acute COVID-19.

The V call is TRBV7-9, the J call TRBJ1-2, with a possible D match to TRBD1 (5 bases). Trimming cost V 2 bases and J 6 bases, with 19 bases left between them. The germline CDR1 and CDR2 sequences are SEHNR and FQNEAQ (reference sequence). This CDR3 is built from 16 residues. The CDR3 coding sequence is TGTGCCAGCAGCTTATATACCGGGACTTCAAAAAATGGCTACACCTTC. Residues: CASSLYTGTSKNGYTF.

This rearrangement joins TRBV6-5 to TRBJ1-2; 8 nucleotides line up with TRBD1. The germline V gene has CDR1 MNHEY and CDR2 SVGAGI. The CDR3 length is 15 residues. V was pared by 7 bases and J by 2 bases, with 9 bases of the junction left unmatched. The CDR3 loop reads CASTTGTGKNYGYTF. The CDR3 nucleotides are TGTGCCAGCACTACCGGGACAGGAAAAAACTATGGCTACACCTTC.

The genes are TRBV18 and TRBJ1-1; TRBD1 is a possible D gene (5 bases). The CDR3 spans 16 residues. The germline gives CDR1 KGHSH, CDR2 LQKENI. Between the trimmed V and J ends, which lost 0 bases and 2 bases, there was a span of 13 bases. The DNA of the CDR3 is TGTGCCAGCTCACCACCGTTTCAGACAGTTAACACTGAAGCTTTCTTT. It yields the protein CASSPPFQTVNTEAFF.

The chain employs TRBV20-1 and TRBJ2-1, with 9 bases fitting TRBD1. V trimming: 3 bases; J trimming: 8 bases; junction bases outside the gene matches: 11. Germline CDR1 is DFQATT and CDR2 is SNEGSKA (reference sequence). This CDR3 spans 15 amino acids. CDR3 sequence: CSASKATGGIHEQFF. The CDR3 DNA reads TGCAGTGCTAGTAAGGCTACAGGGGGCATCCATGAGCAGTTCTTC.

V gene TRBV18 combines with J gene TRBJ1-2, with D maybe TRBD1 (6 bases). The CDR3 consists of 13 residues. CDR1 KGHSH and CDR2 LQKENI come from the germline V gene. Trimming left V 3 bases short and J 8 bases short, with 13 bases between. The CDR3 nucleotides read TGTGCCAGCTCACCGACAGGATGGGAGGGCTACACCTTC. Protein sequence: CASSPTGWEGYTF. The full variable domain, its missing parts supplied by reference TRBV18 and TRBJ1-2, is NAGVMQNPRHLVRRRGQEARLRCSPMKGHSHVYWYRQLPEEGLKFMVYLQKENIIDESGMPKERFSAEFPKEGPSILRIQQVVRGDSAAYFCASSPTGWEGYTFGSGTRLTVV.

The chain uses TRBV7-9 and TRBJ1-3, with TRBD1 matching over 8 bases. Germline V gene lookup returns CDR1 SEHNR and CDR2 FQNEAQ (reference sequence). J lost 4 bases, V lost 4 bases, and 12 bases had no gene match. The CDR3 totals 17 residues. The CDR3 DNA reads TGTGCCAGCAGCTCAACCGCAGGGGGCCGTGTGGGAAACACCATATATTTT. This gives the protein CASSSTAGGRVGNTIYF.

This clone was counted a single time. V gene TRBV3-1 (or the pseudogene TRBV3-2) combines with J gene TRBJ1-4; unclear D gene. Germline-derived CDR1 and CDR2 are LGHDT and YNNKEL (reference sequence). Trimming stripped 0 bases from V and 9 bases from J, with 11 bases between. CDR3 size: 14 residues. The CDR3 here is CASSQDTDMKKLFF. For the CDR3, the DNA is TGTGCCAGCAGCCAAGATACAGACATGAAAAAACTGTTTTTT.

This sequence joins TRBV24-1 and TRBJ1-5; 9 bases match TRBD1. The J segment lost 3 bases and the V segment lost 4 bases, leaving 6 bases of the junction unmatched. Germline values: CDR1 KGHDR, CDR2 SFDVKD. CDR3 length: 16 residues. This chain's CDR3 is CATSDRTGGYNQPQHF. In DNA form, the CDR3 reads TGTGCCACCAGTGACCGCACAGGGGGCTACAATCAGCCCCAGCATTTT.

This chain uses TRBV3-1 (or the pseudogene TRBV3-2) with TRBJ1-6; 9 bases match TRBD1. Germline V gene lookup returns CDR1 LGHDT and CDR2 YNNKEL (reference sequence). The V gene end was trimmed by 4 bases and the J gene end by 12 bases; junction bases not matched to a gene: 7. This CDR3 region has 14 residues. The CDR3 spells CASSPGTGYLPLHF. CDR3 DNA: TGTGCCAGCAGCCCCGGGACAGGGTATTTACCCCTCCACTTT.

V is TRBV19 and J is TRBJ1-1; TRBD1 matches at 7 bases. This CDR3 contains 17 residues. Per the germline V gene, CDR1 is LNHDA and CDR2 is SQIVND (reference sequence). V was clipped by 7 bases and J by 4 bases; unmatched bases: 18. CDR3 sequence (DNA): TGTGCCAGTAACGGACCTGGGGGTGCAGGGGGATCCACTGAAGCTTTCTTT. Amino acid sequence: CASNGPGGAGGSTEAFF.

This rearrangement joins TRBV18 to TRBJ2-3; D is undetermined. CDR3 size: 14 residues. The V gene's germline CDR1 is KGHSH and CDR2 LQKENI. Trimming took 3 bases from V and 4 from J, leaving 11 bases between them. The CDR3 loop is CASSPSGFPDTQYF. In DNA, the CDR3 is TGTGCCAGCTCACCCTCCGGGTTTCCAGATACGCAGTATTTT.

This rearrangement joins TRBV9 to TRBJ1-6; 7 nucleotides line up with TRBD1. This CDR3 spans 15 amino acids. Germline V gene lookup returns CDR1 SGDLS and CDR2 YYNGEE. Trimming took 0 bases from V and 6 from J; bases not matched to a gene: 3. The CDR3 nucleotides are TGTGCCAGCAGCGTAGAAGGGGGCAGTAATTCACCCCTCCACTTT. Its translation is CASSVEGGSNSPLHF.

In its sample, this clone was seen once. The chain combines TRBV6-1 with TRBJ2-6, with 7 bases fitting TRBD2. Germline V CDR1 and CDR2: MNHNS, SASEGT. The CDR3 extends over 20 amino acids. V dropped 2 bases and J dropped 2; count of bases not matched to a gene: 15. The CDR3 bases are TGTGCCAGCAGTGAAAGGAGCGCGGGGGTAGGTGCTGCTGGGGCCAACGTCCTGACTTTC. Its protein product is CASSERSAGVGAAGANVLTF.

This chain connects TRBV9 to TRBJ1-2; 7 bases map to TRBD1. The CDR3 runs to 13 residues. The J segment lost 4 bases and the V segment lost 1 base, leaving 1 base of the junction unmatched. CDR1 and CDR2 from the germline V gene are SGDLS and YYNGEE. The CDR3 DNA reads as TGTGCCAGCAGCGTACGGGACAGCTATGGCTACACCTTC. Residues: CASSVRDSYGYTF.

The V call is TRBV18, the J call TRBJ2-7; TRBD1 is a possible D gene (6 bases). This CDR3 is built from 15 residues. V gave up 4 bases and J gave up 2 bases, with 15 bases separating them. CDR1 is KGHSH, CDR2 LQKENI, per germline. This CDR3 is CASSLDRRTAYEQYF. As DNA, the CDR3 is TGTGCCAGCTCACTCGACAGGAGGACCGCCTACGAGCAGTACTTC.

V usage is TRBV6-6 and J usage is TRBJ1-2; 10 nucleotides align to TRBD1. The CDR3 has 14 residues. Trimming cost V 5 bases and J 7 bases; bases outside gene matches: 7. Germline CDR1 and CDR2: MNHNY and SVGAGI (reference sequence). The CDR3 loop reads CASSPDRGIGGYTF. In nucleotides, the CDR3 is TGTGCCAGCAGTCCGGACAGGGGGATTGGTGGCTACACCTTC.

V gene TRBV27 combines with J gene TRBJ1-6; possible D gene TRBD1, 6 bases. Germline lookup yields CDR1 MNHEY and CDR2 SMNVEV (reference sequence). V lost 6 bases and J 4 bases, leaving 13 bases between the germline ends. The CDR3 length is 15 residues. The CDR3 sequence is CASSLSGQYNSPLHF. CDR3 coding DNA: TGTGCCAGCAGCCTTTCGGGACAATATAATTCACCCCTCCACTTT.

The count of this clone is one. The chain is built from TRBV7-9 and TRBJ2-7, with D perhaps matching TRBD1 (5 bases). Trimming removed 5 bases at V and 4 bases at J, with 12 bases between. From germline, CDR1 is SEHNR and CDR2 FQNEAQ (reference sequence). The CDR3 runs to 13 residues. CDR3 nucleotides: TGTGCCAGCAGCGGGGCAGTAACTTACGAGCAGTACTTC. Translation gives CASSGAVTYEQYF.

This chain links TRBV7-3 with TRBJ1-1; D gene ambiguous. Germline CDR1 reads SGHTA; CDR2 reads FQGTGA. This CDR3 has 12 residues. V gave up 6 bases and J gave up 7 bases, with 12 bases separating them. The CDR3 bases are TGTGCCAGCAGAGACCTGAGGAGTGAAGCTTTCTTT. Translation gives CASRDLRSEAFF.

This chain uses TRBV30 with TRBJ1-6; maybe TRBD1 (5 bases). The ends were cut back, 3 bases at V and 7 bases at J, with 22 bases in the middle. Germline V gene sequence: CDR1 GTSNPN, CDR2 SVGIG (reference sequence). The CDR3 is 17 amino acids. The CDR3 DNA follows: TGTGCCTGGAGGCTAAGTTGGGGCAGGCAATTAAATTCACCCCTCCACTTT. Amino acids: CAWRLSWGRQLNSPLHF.

This clone appeared a few times. This CDR3 is CASSIPSGVSRNTEAFF. The CDR3 bases are TGTGCCAGTAGTATACCGTCGGGAGTCAGCAGGAACACTGAAGCTTTCTTT. The rearrangement links TRBV19 to TRBJ1-1; D remains unclear. Trimming pared 2 bases from V and 1 base from J, leaving 17 bases between. This CDR3 has 17 amino acids. Looked up from germline, CDR1 is LNHDA and CDR2 is SQIVND (reference sequence).

This rearrangement joins TRBV28 to TRBJ2-7; D not certain. Between the trimmed V and J ends, which lost 2 bases and 7 bases, there was a span of 18 bases. Per the germline V gene, CDR1 is MDHEN and CDR2 is SYDVKM. The length of the CDR3 is 15 residues. DNA of the CDR3: TGTGCCAGCAGTTTAACGGTTTCCTCAGGTGCGGAGCAGTACTTC. Translated, it gives CASSLTVSSGAEQYF.

J is TRBJ1-5 and V is TRBV7-3; D gene uncertain. Per the germline V gene, CDR1 is SGHTA and CDR2 is FQGTGA. The CDR3 runs to 13 residues. V gave up 4 bases and J gave up 6 bases, with 10 bases separating them. In DNA, the CDR3 is TGTGCCAGCAGCTCCAACCCGGGTCAGCCCCAGCATTTT. Protein: CASSSNPGQPQHF.

The chain uses TRBV6-2 or TRBV6-3 and TRBJ2-7; possible D gene TRBD2, 5 bases. The CDR3 loop spans 15 amino acids. Germline-derived CDR1 and CDR2 are MNHEY and SVGEGT. V shed 4 bases and J shed 3 bases, with 16 bases lying between them. The CDR3 DNA is TGTGCCAGCAGTTCTCGAACTAGGTTCTTCTACGAGCAGTACTTC. Translation gives CASSSRTRFFYEQYF.

This chain connects TRBV2 to TRBJ1-2; D might be TRBD1 (5 bases). V was clipped by 10 bases and J by 8 bases, with 17 bases between them. The V gene's germline CDR1 is SNHLY and CDR2 FYNNEI. The CDR3 length is 12 residues. The CDR3 region is CAIPRTGGGYTF. The CDR3 DNA reads TGTGCCATCCCCCGGACGGGGGGAGGCTACACCTTC. Using reference TRBV2 and TRBJ1-2 for the parts outside the CDR3, the full variable domain is EPEVTQTPSHQVTQMGQEVILRCVPISNHLYFYWYRQILGQKVEFLVSFYNNEISEKSEIFDDQFSVERPDGSNFTLKIRSTKLEDSAMYFCAIPRTGGGYTFGSGTRLTVV.

The chain is built from TRBV7-8 and TRBJ1-6; TRBD1 matches 10 bases. The ends lost 1 base at V and 7 bases at J; junction bases unmatched: 4. This CDR3 has 16 residues. Germline CDR1 is SGHVS and CDR2 is FQNEAQ. CDR3 sequence reads: CASSLGGQGLNSPLHF. The CDR3 DNA reads as TGTGCCAGCAGCTTAGGGGGACAGGGGTTGAATTCACCCCTCCACTTT.

This clone was counted once. The chain uses TRBV7-9 and TRBJ2-7; D may be TRBD1 (6 bases). The length of the CDR3 is 11 residues. CDR1 is SEHNR and CDR2 is FQNEAQ in the germline V gene (reference sequence). Trimming stripped 6 bases from V and 12 bases from J, with 15 bases between. The CDR3 DNA reads TGTGCCAGCAGATTTCAGGGGATCTGGTACTTC. Protein: CASRFQGIWYF.

The chain has TRBV29-1 and TRBJ1-1; no reliable D call. Trimming left V 3 bases short and J 3 bases short, with 8 bases between. The CDR3 is made up of 12 amino acids. From germline, CDR1 is SQVTM and CDR2 ANQGSEA. CDR3 in amino acids: CSVDVRDTEAFF. The CDR3 DNA is TGCAGCGTTGACGTCCGAGACACTGAAGCTTTCTTT.